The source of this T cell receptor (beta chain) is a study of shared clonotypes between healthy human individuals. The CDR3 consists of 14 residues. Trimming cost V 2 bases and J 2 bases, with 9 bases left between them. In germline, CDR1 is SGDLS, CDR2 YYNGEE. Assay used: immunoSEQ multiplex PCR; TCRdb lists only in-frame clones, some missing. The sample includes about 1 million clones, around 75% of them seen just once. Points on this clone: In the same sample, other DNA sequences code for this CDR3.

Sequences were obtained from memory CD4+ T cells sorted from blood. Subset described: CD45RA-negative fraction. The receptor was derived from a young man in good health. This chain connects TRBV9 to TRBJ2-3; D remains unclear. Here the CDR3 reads CASSVRTTTDTQYF. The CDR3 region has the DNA TGTGCCAGCAGCGTGAGAACCACCACAGATACGCAGTATTTT.